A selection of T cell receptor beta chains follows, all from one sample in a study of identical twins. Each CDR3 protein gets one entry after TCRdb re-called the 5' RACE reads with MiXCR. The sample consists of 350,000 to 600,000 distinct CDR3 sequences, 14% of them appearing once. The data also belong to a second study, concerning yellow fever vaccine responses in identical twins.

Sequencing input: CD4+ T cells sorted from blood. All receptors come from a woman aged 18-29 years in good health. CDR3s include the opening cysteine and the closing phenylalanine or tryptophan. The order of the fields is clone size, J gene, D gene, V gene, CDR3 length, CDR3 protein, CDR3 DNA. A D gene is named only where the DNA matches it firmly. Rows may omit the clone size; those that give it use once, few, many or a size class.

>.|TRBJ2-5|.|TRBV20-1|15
CSAQAQGSRQETQYF
TGCAGTGCTCAAGCCCAGGGGAGCCGCCAAGAGACCCAGTACTTC
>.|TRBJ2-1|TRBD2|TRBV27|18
CASSFLGKAGVGDNEQFF
TGTGCCAGCAGTTTTTTGGGGAAAGCGGGAGTAGGGGACAATGAGCAGTTCTTC
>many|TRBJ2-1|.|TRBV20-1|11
CSAKSYNEQFF
TGCAGTGCTAAATCCTACAATGAGCAGTTCTTC
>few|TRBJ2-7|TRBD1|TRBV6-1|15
CASRVPGTGFYEQYF
TGTGCCAGCAGGGTGCCCGGGACAGGGTTCTACGAGCAGTACTTC
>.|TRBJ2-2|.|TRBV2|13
CASSKTATGELFF
TGTGCCAGCAGTAAGACTGCCACCGGGGAGCTGTTTTTT
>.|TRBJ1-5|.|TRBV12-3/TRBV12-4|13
CASRGNSNQPQHF
TGTGCCAGCAGGGGAAATAGCAATCAGCCCCAGCATTTT
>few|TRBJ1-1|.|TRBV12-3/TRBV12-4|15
CASSLATPSNTEAFF
TGTGCCAGCAGTTTAGCGACACCTTCAAACACTGAAGCTTTCTTT
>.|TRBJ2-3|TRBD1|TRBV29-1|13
CSGGTGGVYTQYF
TGCAGCGGCGGGACAGGGGGCGTATATACGCAGTATTTT
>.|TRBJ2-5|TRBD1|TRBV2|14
CASRGQGQSETQYF
TGTGCCAGCAGGGGACAGGGGCAGTCAGAGACCCAGTACTTC
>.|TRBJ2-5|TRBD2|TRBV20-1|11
CSAGGEETQYF
TGCAGTGCCGGGGGGGAAGAGACCCAGTACTTC
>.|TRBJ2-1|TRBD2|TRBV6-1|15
CASIEGLAEYNEQFF
TGTGCCAGCATTGAAGGACTAGCGGAGTACAATGAGCAGTTCTTC
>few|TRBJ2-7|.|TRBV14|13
CASSQDPGAEQYF
TGTGCCAGCAGCCAAGATCCCGGGGCCGAGCAGTACTTC
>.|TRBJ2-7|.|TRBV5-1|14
CASSLVTPPYEQYF
TGCGCCAGCAGCTTGGTAACACCTCCCTACGAGCAGTACTTC
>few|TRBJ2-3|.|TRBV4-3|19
CASSQAASLAGYSTDTQYF
TGCGCCAGCAGCCAAGCCGCAAGTCTGGCAGGCTACTCCACAGATACGCAGTATTTT
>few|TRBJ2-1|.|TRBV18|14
CASSPGLSGLGQFF
TGTGCCAGCTCACCGGGACTCTCGGGGTTAGGGCAGTTCTTC
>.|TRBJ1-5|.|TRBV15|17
CATSKGAGFDGNQPQHF
TGTGCCACCAGCAAAGGAGCGGGGTTCGATGGCAATCAGCCCCAGCATTTT
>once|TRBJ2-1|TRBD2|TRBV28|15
CASSREAGGPREQFF
TGTGCCAGCAGTCGAGAAGCGGGAGGGCCACGTGAGCAGTTCTTC